The clone carrying this T cell receptor beta chain was seen repeatedly, ten times or more. The target antigen is unknown. This sample's time point: blood at routine non-recurrence follow-up after resection. Unsorted whole RNA samples from tumor, nontumor lung or frozen PBMC were sequenced. This specimen comes from a study of spatial heterogeneity in lung cancer. Study-level findings and limits: Among blood samples, ubiquitous expanded tumor TCRs appeared more at resection than at follow-up.

V lost 0 bases and J 0 bases, leaving 6 bases between the germline ends. This CDR3 region has 15 residues. In germline, CDR1 is MDHEN, CDR2 SYDVKM. Each TCR cDNA molecule bore a unique molecular identifier. TCRdb re-derived calls from the 5' RACE reads in MiXCR, one entry per CDR3 protein. The sample has 20,000 to 30,000 distinct CDR3 sequences, 9% to 10% seen once. The material was PBMCs, obtained at follow-up. J is TRBJ1-5 and V is TRBV28; D is perhaps TRBD1 (5 bases). The sequence was obtained from a male donor with early-stage non-small cell lung cancer. The CDR3 spells CASSLWGDSNQPQHF. Here the CDR3 DNA reads TGTGCCAGCAGTTTATGGGGGGATAGCAATCAGCCCCAGCATTTT.